The text below deals with one TCR beta chain. The data belong to a study of control samples from healthy donors and cancer patients. Trimming left V 4 bases short and J 2 bases short, with 9 bases between. The germline CDR1 and CDR2 sequences are SEHNR and FQNEAQ (reference sequence). This CDR3 spans 13 amino acids. Libraries were prepared by immunoSEQ multiplex PCR; TCRdb keeps only in-frame clonotypes and omits some of them. The sample lists around 150,000 clones; 90% to 95% were seen once. This TCR was sampled from a man aged 55 to 69 with colorectal cancer. The rearrangement links TRBV7-9 to TRBJ2-7; a weak D match, TRBD2 (6 bases). The source material was PBMCs. In DNA form, the CDR3 reads TGTGCCAGCAGCTCCGGGAGCACCTACGAGCAGTACTTC. Protein: CASSSGSTYEQYF.